This T cell receptor beta chain is from a study of blood T cell repertoires in COVID-19 (dated by TCRdb to the early 2020s). Regarding the study in general: For ImmuneRACE Cohort 3, a participant was defined as recovered based on two consecutive negative NP/OP PCR tests, clearance by a healthcare professional, or resolution of symptoms. Samples were obtained from the ongoing ImmuneRACE study (first 160 participants) and from 1,254 subjects provided by 6 global collaborators. Samples covering the acute and convalescent phases of COVID-19 were provided by collaborators in the United States, Italy and Spain. Sample metadata almost always included a de-identified subject ID, COVID-19 status, age in years and sex. Where HLA class I and class II types were available, the types were taken from metadata supplied by the sample provider, not from assay-based typing. A freely available public database, intended as a resource for researchers studying the immune response to SARS-CoV-2, is where the repertoires were released. The dataset comprised deeply sampled blood TCRbeta repertoires from subjects exposed to, actively infected with, or recovered from COVID-19. The prospective study material was composed of cDNA or gDNA derived from T cells, B-cell-depleted T cells, or PBMCs. General study outcomes and caveats: Clinical and demographic metadata were provided uncurated, with the amount varying by source and participant.

TCRbeta CDR3 regions were amplified from genomic DNA by means of the immunoSEQ Assay, a bias-controlled multiplex PCR. Turning to the authors' computational methods: The number of nucleated cells in each sample was estimated by amplification of reference gene primers within the assay. To quantify the absolute abundance of each unique TCRbeta CDR3 rearrangement, sequence reads were collapsed and filtered. For each sample, productive Simpson clonality was calculated as the square root of Simpson's diversity index over productive rearrangements. Sourced from immuneACCESS, this table was stored by TCRdb with only in-frame sequences that have V and J called. A share of the clones is absent; for the studies checked, an unresolved V gene accounts for under half, and the remainder has no known explanation. D and trimming were read from the DNA, whereas the V and J calls and clone size are those reported in that table. The sample table records about 400,000 clones; more than 75% of these occur just once. Of the sample, less than 2.5% is held by the ten largest clones.

On this clone itself: Its antigen is currently not known. Base qualities are not at hand, and no much larger clone is one base apart.

Enrolling through a virtual design, the prospective study's participants ranged in age from roughly 18 to 95 years and lived across roughly 24 United States geographic areas. In the prospective study, participants were assigned to cohorts based on the clinical history participants reported in a screening survey and a study questionnaire. In the prospective study, mobile phlebotomists collected whole blood, serum and a nasopharyngeal or oropharyngeal swab from each participant. Participants in the prospective study had the option to provide additional blood draws and questionnaires over an approximately 2-month period. Blood samples from the prospective study were shipped frozen or at room temperature prior to DNA extraction. V lost 4 bases and J lost 7 bases; the stretch between them is 17 bases long. From the cysteine up to the phenylalanine, the CDR3 has a length of 14 residues. Only the CDR3 DNA stays, 42 bases, in frame from base 1. The germline V gene gives CDR1 as MNHEY and CDR2 as SVGAGI.

Rearrangement joined TRBV6-5 to TRBJ2-7, with TRBD2 as a weak D call on 6 bases. Sample: PBMCs or T cells enriched from blood (not recorded which). This TCR came from a man aged 40-49 years in a cohort exposed to, infected with or recovered from COVID-19 (not recorded which). The CDR3 protein sequence reads: CASSSPGEAGEQYF. The sequenced DNA: TGTGCCAGCAGTTCCCCGGGAGAAGCCGGGGAGCAGTACTTC.